This TCR beta chain was obtained from a study of graft-versus-host responses after intestinal transplantation. Findings of the study overall: Detection of GvH clones occurred in recipient marrow, and some had their first appearance in ileum or blood. Maximum circulating GvH clone levels tracked with early post-transplant HvG decreases.

TCRdb keeps only in-frame clones here, not all; method: immunoSEQ multiplex PCR. This sample carries tens of thousands of clones, under 95% of them seen once, and the ten largest clones take over 2%. Germline CDR1 and CDR2: SGHTA and FQGTGA. The CDR3 is 17 amino acids. A word on this clone: What it binds is unknown. A junction boundary mismatches the germline segment, possibly from a read error.

Sample: PBMCs, taken almost 320 days after intestinal transplant. The sequence was collected from a human patient who received an intestinal transplant, so some T cells may come from the graft donor. V gene TRBV7-3 combines with J gene TRBJ2-1, with 15 bases identical to TRBD2. The CDR3 loop is CASNLRTSGRVENEQFF. As DNA, the CDR3 is TGTGCCAGCAACTTAAGGACTAGCGGGAGGGTCGAGAATGAGCAGTTCTTC.